The T cell receptor (beta chain) under discussion was sequenced for a study of blood T cell repertoires in COVID-19. Whole-study context: Samples representing acute and convalescent COVID-19 were sourced from the United States, Italy and Spain. In each case, the material was cDNA or gDNA derived from T cells, B-cell-depleted T cells, or PBMCs.

This CDR3 has 14 amino acids. Germline assignment: CDR1 SGHTA and CDR2 FQGNSA. Trimming left V 1 base short and J 10 bases short, with 13 bases between. Original analysis: Estimated nucleated cell counts came from reference gene primer amplification. Some clones are missing from TCRdb's copy, which holds only in-frame ones; the method was immunoSEQ multiplex PCR. V, J and clone size are those of that table, while D and trimming were read from the DNA. Of 180,000 or so clones in the sample, 88% were seen once. This chain joins TRBV7-2 and TRBJ1-4, with D uncertain. The TCR sequence derives from a woman aged 25 to 39 with acute or convalescent COVID-19. Sequencing was carried out using peripheral blood. The CDR3 loop reads CASSLGSPSGKLFF. CDR3 bases: TGTGCCAGCAGCTTAGGGTCCCCGTCGGGAAAACTGTTTTTT. The full variable domain, its missing parts supplied by reference TRBV7-2 and TRBJ1-4, is GAGVSQSPSNKVTEKGKDVELRCDPISGHTALYWYRQSLGQGLEFLIYFQGNSAPDKSGLPSDRFSAERTGGSVSTLTIQRTQQEDSAVYLCASSLGSPSGKLFFGSGTQLSVL.